The T cell receptor beta chain described here comes from a study of cytotoxic CD8 clonotypes in ibrutinib-treated CLL. About the research overall: Patients: some 11 relapsed/refractory, roughly 15 treatment-naive, 17 IGHV unmutated. Regarding the study as a whole: Public clonotypes were seen rarely and were contracted or stable on treatment. At the start, clonality exceeded age-matched healthy donors and followed circulating CD8+ T-cell counts.

About 2.2 micrograms of genomic DNA came from cryopreserved PBMCs for TCR beta libraries. Points on this clone: Its antigen is not known.

Assay: immunoSEQ multiplex PCR; the TCRdb copy retains only in-frame clones and omits some. The data show 45,000 to 50,000 clones, approximately 53% seen once. Looked up from germline, CDR1 is ENHRY and CDR2 is SYGVKD. The CDR3 extends over 13 amino acids. Deletions cut 4 bases from V and 3 bases from J, with 7 bases between. The TCR comes from a human donor with chronic lymphocytic leukemia. The V gene is TRBV10-3, the J gene TRBJ1-5; D is ambiguous. The sequencing here drew on PBMCs, taken after 12 months of ibrutinib treatment. The CDR3 DNA reads as TGTGCCATCAGTGGGGATAACAATCAGCCCCAGCATTTT. It yields the protein CAISGDNNQPQHF.